This T cell receptor beta chain was captured by sequencing in a study of T cell repertoires in cytomegalovirus infection. Study context: Peptides in the study included HLA-C-restricted and HLA-B-restricted CMV epitopes. TCR beta signatures that were public indicated CMV infection and matching HLA type. General observations from the study: Carriers of CMV and the relevant HLA type were discriminated by public TCR beta frequency.

As regards this clonotype: Its antigen is unidentified.

Germline-derived CDR1 and CDR2 are DFQATT and SNEGSKA (reference sequence). V was trimmed by 1 base and J by 9 bases, leaving 13 bases between them. This CDR3 is 13 amino acids long. TCRdb re-called the reads through MiXCR, storing one row per CDR3 protein. The sample includes roughly 730,000 distinct CDR3 sequences, roughly 36% of them seen just once. The sample here was cultured PBMCs, taken from culture after CMV antigen stimulation. V is TRBV20-1 and J is TRBJ1-5; D ambiguous. The clonotype was recovered from a human donor in good health (CMV status not recorded). Some clones in this sample may be carry-over from other donors' samples. The CDR3 DNA follows: TGCAGTGCTAGAGTACGGACCCGAGGGCCCCAGCATTTT. Its translation: CSARVRTRGPQHF.